These 25 T cell receptor beta chains were all obtained from the same sample, sequenced in a study of blood T cells in healthy people across ages. Through a sample-barcoded 5' primer and a J-beta primer mix, a second PCR was run for roughly 7 to 11 cycles. MiXCR, run by TCRdb on the 5' RACE reads, gives a single entry per CDR3 protein. The data contain 850,000 to 1,000,000 distinct CDR3 sequences, around 46% of them singletons. Sequenced: blood. These receptors were obtained from a young man in good health.

The chain employs TRBV6-5 and TRBJ1-2, with 7 bases matching TRBD1. Germline lookup yields CDR1 MNHEY and CDR2 SVGAGI. V was clipped by 4 bases and J by 7 bases; unmatched bases: 3. The CDR3 has 12 amino acids. The CDR3 DNA is TGTGCCAGCAGTTGGGACAGAAGTGGCTACACCTTC. Translated: CASSWDRSGYTF.

CDR3 sequence (DNA): TGTGCCAGCAGCTTAGGAGAAGGCAGGGGCCACCACGAGCAGTACTTC. Its translation: CASSLGEGRGHHEQYF. The J gene is TRBJ2-7, the V gene TRBV7-9; weak D call: TRBD1 (6 bases). The V end was cut by 1 base, the J end by 5 bases, with 18 bases between. The CDR3 extends over 16 amino acids. Germline V gene sequence: CDR1 SEHNR, CDR2 FQNEAQ (reference sequence).

The genes are TRBV5-1 and TRBJ1-2, with no clear D. With 2 bases removed from V and 2 bases from J, the gap between germline ends came to 7 bases. The V gene's germline CDR1 is SGHRS and CDR2 YFSETQ. The CDR3 length is 13 residues. CDR3 DNA: TGCGCCAGCAGCTTAACAAAGAACTATGGCTACACCTTC. Translation gives CASSLTKNYGYTF.

The rearrangement links TRBV3-1 to TRBJ2-4; 9 positions match TRBD1. The last part of the DNA fits TRBJ2-5 better; the J call may be wrong. The CDR3 contains 13 residues. CDR1 LGHDT and CDR2 YNNKEL come from the germline V gene (reference sequence). The DNA for the CDR3 is TGTGCCAGCACTGGGACAGGGTGGGAGACCCAGTACTTC. It specifies CASTGTGWETQYF.

The chain combines TRBV4-2 with TRBJ2-7, with D possibly TRBD1 on 6 matching bases. V was cut by 5 bases and J by 0 bases, with 17 bases left in between. The germline V gene has CDR1 LGHNA and CDR2 YNFKEQ. The CDR3 is 16 amino acids. The CDR3 region has the DNA TGTGCCAGCAGCGAACCGGGACATTGGAGCTCCTACGAGCAGTACTTC. Translation: CASSEPGHWSSYEQYF.

The chain joins TRBV28 to TRBJ2-4; the D gene is possibly TRBD1 (6 bases). The end of the DNA is better explained by TRBJ2-7, so the J call may be wrong. The CDR3 has 15 amino acids. Germline-derived CDR1 and CDR2 are MDHEN and SYDVKM. The DNA of the CDR3 is TGTGCCAGTACCAGTTTATCAGGGGTAAACTACGAGCAGTACTTC. Its protein product is CASTSLSGVNYEQYF.

The J gene is TRBJ2-5, the V gene TRBV6-5, with D perhaps given as TRBD1 or TRBD2 (5 bases each). The germline V and J ends were trimmed by 0 bases and 11 bases, with 22 bases remaining between them. The CDR3 runs to 16 residues. Germline CDR1 is MNHEY and CDR2 is SVGAGI. The CDR3 is CASSYSSRGRNYKQYF. Written as DNA, the CDR3 is TGTGCCAGCAGTTACTCCTCGAGGGGCCGAAACTACAAGCAGTACTTC.

The genes are TRBV6-2 or TRBV6-3 and TRBJ2-1; no clear D. CDR1 and CDR2 (germline): MNHEY, SVGEGT. V was clipped by 4 bases and J by 9 bases, with 13 bases between them. The CDR3 consists of 13 residues. The CDR3 sequence is CASSSIYPGEQFF. CDR3 nucleotide sequence: TGTGCCAGCAGTTCAATTTACCCGGGTGAGCAGTTCTTC.

The chain couples TRBV21-1 to TRBJ2-5. TRBV21-1 is a pseudogene locus. This CDR3 has 13 amino acids. CDR3 nucleotides: TGTGCCAGCGCCAAGGGGTGGCAAGAGACCCAGTACTTC. Protein sequence: CASAKGWQETQYF.

The chain links TRBV10-3 to TRBJ2-1; tentatively, D is TRBD1 (5 bases). Germline V CDR1 and CDR2: ENHRY, SYGVKD. Trimming took 10 bases from V and 10 from J, leaving 17 bases between them. The CDR3 is 12 residues long. The CDR3 coding sequence is TGTGCCAGCGAGGACATTCACTACGAGCAGTTCTTC. The encoded protein is CASEDIHYEQFF.

Worth noting for this clonotype: A much larger clone is a single base away; this may be a read error. V usage is TRBV4-1 and J usage is TRBJ2-3; the D call may be TRBD1 or TRBD2 (5 bases each). CDR1 MGHRA and CDR2 YSYEKL come from the germline V gene. The CDR3 runs 14 residues. Trimming stripped 4 bases from V and 3 bases from J, with 11 bases between. CDR3 nucleotide sequence: TGCGCCAGCAGCCGAGTGGGGACGACAGATACGCAGTATTTT. This codes for CASSRVGTTDTQYF.

V usage is TRBV20-1 and J usage is TRBJ2-1; D is possibly TRBD2 (6 bases). This CDR3 is 21 amino acids long. The V gene's germline CDR1 is DFQATT and CDR2 SNEGSKA (reference sequence). Deletions cut 0 bases from V and 0 bases from J, with 27 bases between. CDR3 bases: TGCAGTGCTAGAGACTCAGCCGGGAGCGCGCTTTTATATAGCTCCTACAATGAGCAGTTCTTC. The encoded protein is CSARDSAGSALLYSSYNEQFF.

This chain connects TRBV20-1 to TRBJ2-3; 11 bases are a match to TRBD2. CDR1 DFQATT and CDR2 SNEGSKA come from the germline V gene (reference sequence). V lost 0 bases to trimming and J lost 2 bases; unmatched junction nucleotides: 7. CDR3 size: 17 residues. The chain's CDR3 is CSARDIGLAGPTDTQYF. In DNA form, the CDR3 reads TGCAGTGCTAGAGATATCGGACTAGCGGGCCCCACAGATACGCAGTATTTT.

As for this clonotype: A single base separates this from a much larger clone, so it may be a read error. The rearrangement uses TRBV6-2 or TRBV6-3 and TRBJ2-5; TRBD1 matches at 7 bases. V lost 2 bases to trimming and J lost 11 bases; unmatched junction nucleotides: 11. From germline, CDR1 is MNHEY and CDR2 SVGEGT. This CDR3 region has 14 residues. DNA of the CDR3: TGTGCCAGCAGTTACGAGGGGGCCTTAAATGAGCAGTACTTC. Encoded protein: CASSYEGALNEQYF.

J is TRBJ2-6 and V is TRBV12-3 or TRBV12-4; TRBD2 is a possible D gene (7 bases). V dropped 5 bases and J dropped 9 bases, with 17 bases sitting between them. There are 15 residues in the CDR3. CDR3 amino acids: CASSPWGGGDNVLTF. Here the CDR3 DNA reads TGTGCCAGCAGTCCCTGGGGAGGGGGAGACAACGTCCTGACTTTC.

This clonotype was counted a few times. CDR3 region: CASSGSELLSYEQYF. CDR3 coding DNA: TGTGCCAGCAGCGGCTCAGAGCTGTTGAGTTACGAGCAGTACTTC. The chain carries TRBV11-2 and TRBJ2-7, with D unclear. The V gene lost 5 bases and the J gene lost 4 bases, with 18 bases spanning the gap. Germline V gene data show CDR1 as SGHAT and CDR2 as FQNNGV. The CDR3 runs to 15 residues.

In its sample, this clonotype was seen a few times. V and J are TRBV11-2 and TRBJ2-3, with D perhaps matching TRBD2 (6 bases). The CDR3 runs 13 residues. Germline V gene lookup returns CDR1 SGHAT and CDR2 FQNNGV. The ends were cut back, 6 bases at V and 6 bases at J, with 13 bases in the middle. In DNA form, the CDR3 reads TGTGCCAGCAGGTCGGGCGGGGAGGATACGCAGTATTTT. It yields the protein CASRSGGEDTQYF.

This clonotype has just a few counts. V is TRBV6-2 or TRBV6-3 and J is TRBJ1-2; perhaps TRBD1 as D (5 bases). This CDR3 is built from 13 residues. V was shortened by 5 bases and J by 4 bases, with 11 bases between the two germline ends. CDR1 is MNHEY and CDR2 is SVGEGT in the germline V gene. The CDR3: CASSDVGLYGYTF. The DNA for the CDR3 is TGTGCCAGCAGTGACGTGGGGCTCTATGGCTACACCTTC.

This chain uses TRBV6-6 with TRBJ2-3; TRBD2 is a possible D gene (5 bases). V lost 2 bases and J lost 0, with 9 bases in between. Germline CDR1 is MNHNY and CDR2 is SVGAGI (reference sequence). The CDR3 runs to 15 residues. The CDR3 is CASSYTGLSTDTQYF. CDR3 DNA sequence: TGTGCCAGCAGTTACACCGGACTTAGCACAGATACGCAGTATTTT.

The rearrangement uses TRBV30 and TRBJ2-3, with 7 bases that match TRBD1. Per the germline V gene, CDR1 is GTSNPN and CDR2 is SVGIG (reference sequence). The J segment lost 2 bases and the V segment lost 5 bases, leaving 4 bases of the junction unmatched. The CDR3 is 13 residues long. The CDR3 nucleotides are TGTGCCTGGGCCGGGACAGACACAGATACGCAGTATTTT. This encodes CAWAGTDTDTQYF.

This clonotype came up once. Possible read error: a much larger clone is one base away. The rearrangement links TRBV6-5 to TRBJ2-5; 7 nucleotides align to TRBD1. In germline, CDR1 is MNHEY, CDR2 SVGAGI. The CDR3 contains 14 residues. CDR3 coding DNA: TGTGCCAGCAGTGTGGGACAGACTCAAGAGGCCCAGTACTTC. Protein product: CASSVGQTQEAQYF.

This clonotype was detected ten times or more. The chain couples TRBV28 to TRBJ2-7, with 10 bases matching TRBD2. V shed 6 bases and J 3 bases; nucleotides not matched to a gene: 8. The CDR3 consists of 15 residues. Germline V CDR1 and CDR2: MDHEN, SYDVKM. The CDR3 here is CASRAPSGGFYEQYF. The DNA for the CDR3 is TGTGCCAGCAGAGCTCCTAGCGGGGGCTTCTACGAGCAGTACTTC.

This clonotype has a handful of counts. The chain combines TRBV25-1 with TRBJ2-1; TRBD2 matches at 7 bases. V lost 8 bases and J lost 6; bases outside the gene matches: 16. The CDR3 length is 16 residues. Germline V gene sequence: CDR1 MGHDK, CDR2 SYGVNS. The CDR3 DNA sequence: TGTGCCAGCTCCGGGGGAGCGGGGTGGGTGCGCAATGAGCAGTTCTTC. Translating gives CASSGGAGWVRNEQFF.

This clonotype was seen only a few times. The J gene is TRBJ1-6, the V gene TRBV12-3 or TRBV12-4; D remains unclear. The CDR3 covers 15 residues. V was trimmed by 3 bases and J by 2 bases, leaving 8 bases between them. CDR3 loop: CASSFAGAYNSPLHF. The CDR3 nucleotides read TGTGCCAGCAGTTTTGCCGGGGCCTATAATTCACCCCTCCACTTT.

This clonotype has a handful of counts. The gene calls are TRBV28 and TRBJ1-2; 9 bases match TRBD1. The V and J ends lost 4 bases and 1 base, in that order; junction bases with no gene match: 10. The CDR3 is 17 residues long. The germline V gene encodes CDR1 MDHEN and CDR2 SYDVKM. CDR3 sequence reads: CASSSPGTGTVNYGYTF. In DNA form, the CDR3 reads TGTGCCAGCAGTTCCCCTGGGACAGGGACCGTTAACTATGGCTACACCTTC.